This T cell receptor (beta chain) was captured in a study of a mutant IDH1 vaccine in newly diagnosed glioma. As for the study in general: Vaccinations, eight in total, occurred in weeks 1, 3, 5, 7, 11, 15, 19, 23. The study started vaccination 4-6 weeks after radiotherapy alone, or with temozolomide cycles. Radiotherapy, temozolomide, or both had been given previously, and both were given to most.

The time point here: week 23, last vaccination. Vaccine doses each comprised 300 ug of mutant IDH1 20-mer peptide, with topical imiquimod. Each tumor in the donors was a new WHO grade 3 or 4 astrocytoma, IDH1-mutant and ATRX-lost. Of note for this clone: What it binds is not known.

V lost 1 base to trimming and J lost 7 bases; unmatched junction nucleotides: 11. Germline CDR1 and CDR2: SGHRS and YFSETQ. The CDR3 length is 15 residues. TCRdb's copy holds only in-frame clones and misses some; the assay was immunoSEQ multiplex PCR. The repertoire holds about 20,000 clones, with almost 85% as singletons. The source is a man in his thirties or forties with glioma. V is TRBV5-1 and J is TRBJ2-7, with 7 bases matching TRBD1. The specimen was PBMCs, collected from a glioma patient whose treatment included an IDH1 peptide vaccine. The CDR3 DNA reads TGCGCCAGCAGCTTGAGGGCAGGGGGACCTGAGGAGCAGTACTTC. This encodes CASSLRAGGPEEQYF.